The entry that follows covers one TCR beta chain sequence. Measured with immunoSEQ multiplex PCR; TCRdb has only the in-frame clones, and not every one. This sample yields 200,000 to 300,000 clones, of which approximately 88% are seen a single time; around 2.5% belongs to the top ten. The data were taken from a study of blood T cell repertoires in COVID-19. The overall study: The analysed material was cDNA or gDNA that came from T cells, B-cell-depleted T cells, or PBMCs.

CDR1 and CDR2 from the germline V gene are ENHRY and SYGVKD. The CDR3 loop spans 16 amino acids. The V segment lost 8 bases and the J segment 0 bases; nucleotides outside the gene matches: 10. Participants were aged about 18 to 100 years from 20 to 30 US areas. The source material was PBMCs or T cells enriched from blood (not recorded which). The rearrangement joins TRBV10-3 to TRBJ1-1; TRBD1 aligns across 9 bases. The receptor's source is a woman aged 40 to 49 with acute COVID-19. CDR3 bases: TGTGCCATCTCGAGGGGGGGACAGGGAATGAACACTGAAGCTTTCTTT. Protein product: CAISRGGQGMNTEAFF.